This TCR beta chain was identified during a study of T cell responses to AZD1222 COVID-19 vaccine. Study details: Pooling covered second doses at about 4 or about 12 weeks. Study-level findings and limits: Just a handful of people given AZD1222 tested seropositive at baseline.

The V end was cut by 4 bases, the J end by 7 bases, with 8 bases between. From germline, CDR1 is SGHAT and CDR2 FQNNGV. This CDR3 has 12 residues. Profiling relied on immunoSEQ multiplex PCR, and the TCRdb table lists in-frame clones only, not all of them. The profile shows about 120,000 clones, 87% of them singletons. A note on this clone: What it binds is unknown.

The sample consisted of peripheral blood, taken on day 0 of AZD1222 vaccination. The V and J genes are TRBV11-2 and TRBJ1-5; the D is unclear. The clonotype comes from an adult in good health. The CDR3 here is CASSSVGQPQHF. The CDR3 region has the DNA TGTGCCAGCAGCTCCGTTGGGCAGCCCCAGCATTTT.